This T cell receptor beta chain was captured by sequencing in a study of molecular identifiers for immune sequencing clone quantification. A remark on this clonotype: The junction departs from germline at one end; a sequencing error may be responsible.

CDR3 length: 15 residues. TCRdb used MiXCR to reprocess the PCR reads, holding one entry per CDR3 protein. The sample lists over 90,000 distinct CDR3 sequences, about 35% occurring once. The sample consisted of naive CD8+ T cells from blood, with Jurkat cell RNA spiked in. Documented subset: FACS-sorted CD8+CD4-CCR7+CD45RA+ naive T cells. This TCR was sampled from a human donor in good health. Some libraries in this study had Jurkat cell RNA spiked in. V and J are TRBV5-3 and TRBJ2-5; a weak D match, TRBD2 (5 bases). TRBV5-3 is sorted into the ORF group, with uncertain function. CDR3 in DNA: TGTGCCAGCAGCTTGGTCGCAGGCCCGGGGGAGACCCAGTACTTC. Translation: CASSLVAGPGETQYF.